This TCR beta chain comes out of a study of blood T cell repertoires in COVID-19. Study-level background: There were acute and convalescent COVID-19 samples, and they came from the United States, Italy and Spain. T cells, B-cell-depleted T cells, or PBMCs supplied cDNA or gDNA.

The CDR3 runs 15 residues. The germline CDR1 and CDR2 sequences are KGHDR and SFDVKD. V shed 7 bases and J shed 0 bases, with 14 bases lying between them. The method was immunoSEQ multiplex PCR; TCRdb's version includes in-frame clones alone and lacks a portion of them. The data contain roughly 340,000 clones, roughly 86% of them singletons. The sample consisted of peripheral blood. This TCR derives from a woman in her 70s with COVID-19, enrolled during active disease. J is TRBJ1-1 and V is TRBV24-1; weak D call: TRBD1 (6 bases). The CDR3 coding sequence is TGTGCCACCAGAGTGGGTGGGGGCATGAACACTGAAGCTTTCTTT. Protein product: CATRVGGGMNTEAFF.